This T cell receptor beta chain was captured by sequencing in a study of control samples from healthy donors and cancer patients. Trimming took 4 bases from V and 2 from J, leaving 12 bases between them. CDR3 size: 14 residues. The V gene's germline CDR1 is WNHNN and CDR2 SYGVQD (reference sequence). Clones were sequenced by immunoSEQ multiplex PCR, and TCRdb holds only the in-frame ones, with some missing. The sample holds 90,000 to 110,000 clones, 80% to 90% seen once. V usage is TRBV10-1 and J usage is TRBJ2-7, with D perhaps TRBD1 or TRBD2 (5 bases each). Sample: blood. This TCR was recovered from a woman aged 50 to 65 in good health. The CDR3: CASSARDGTYEQYF. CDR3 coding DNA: TGCGCCAGCAGTGCCCGGGACGGGACCTACGAGCAGTACTTC.